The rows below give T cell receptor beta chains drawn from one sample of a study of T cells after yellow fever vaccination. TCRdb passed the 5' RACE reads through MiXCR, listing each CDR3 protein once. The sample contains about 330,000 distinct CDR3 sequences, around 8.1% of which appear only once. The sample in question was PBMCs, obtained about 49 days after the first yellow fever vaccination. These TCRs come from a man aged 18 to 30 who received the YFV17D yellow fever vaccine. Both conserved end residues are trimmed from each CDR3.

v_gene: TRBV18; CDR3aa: ASSLNAPTGANEKLF
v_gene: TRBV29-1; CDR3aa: SAKQTGSPYEQY
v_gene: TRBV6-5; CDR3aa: ASSYSWAGGNNEQF
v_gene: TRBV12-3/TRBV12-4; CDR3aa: ASRGSGAGELF
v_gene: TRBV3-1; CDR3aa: ASSYSAAGYT
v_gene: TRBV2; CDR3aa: ASRLAETDTQY
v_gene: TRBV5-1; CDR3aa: ASSLDREAATEAF
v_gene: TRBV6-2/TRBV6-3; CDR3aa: ASTLDSTLH
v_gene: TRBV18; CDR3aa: ASSPSQLHKFNSPLH
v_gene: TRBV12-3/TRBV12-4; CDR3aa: ASRIAGTGGNEQF
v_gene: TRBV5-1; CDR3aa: ASSSTGAGDTQY
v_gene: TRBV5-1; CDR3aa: ASSTLRSTIY
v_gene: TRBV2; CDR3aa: ADRGTSGGRTDTQY
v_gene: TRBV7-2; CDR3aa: ASSLQTGDTEAF
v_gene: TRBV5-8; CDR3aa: ASSLVQGTGL
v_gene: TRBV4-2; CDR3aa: ASSQDPGTLYEQY
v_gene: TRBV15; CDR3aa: ATSIGGGNIQY
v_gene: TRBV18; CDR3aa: ASSLIAEGQETQY
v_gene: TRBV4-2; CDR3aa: ASSQSEGDSSNTEAF
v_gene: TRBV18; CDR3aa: ASSSEHSNQPQH
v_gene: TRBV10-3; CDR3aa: AISESLKGFLAAF
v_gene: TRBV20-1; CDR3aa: SYPRRGGYEQY
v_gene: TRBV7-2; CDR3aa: ASTRDNLGNEQF
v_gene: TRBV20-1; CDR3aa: SAVVGVGEF
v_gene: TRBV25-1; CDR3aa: ASSGPGSLFYEQY
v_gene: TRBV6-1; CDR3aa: ASGVTGTVSYEQY
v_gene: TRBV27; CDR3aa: ATSRGLAYEQY
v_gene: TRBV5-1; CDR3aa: ASSMGAGEDEQF
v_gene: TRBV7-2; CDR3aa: ASRESGGAFDEQF
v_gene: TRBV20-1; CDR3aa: SAREGTQPQH
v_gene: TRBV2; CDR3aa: ASSELPYEQF
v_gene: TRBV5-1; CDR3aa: ASSWGIVEDTEAF
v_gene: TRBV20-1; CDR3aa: SASTSDETQY
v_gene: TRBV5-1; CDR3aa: ASSLLSAVYEQY
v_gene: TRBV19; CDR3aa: ASSRGGANVLT
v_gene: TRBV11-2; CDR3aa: ASSLVEGINVQPQH
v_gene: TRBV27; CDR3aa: ATRPTQDPYSNQPQH
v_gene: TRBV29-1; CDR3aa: SVTGTGNYEQY
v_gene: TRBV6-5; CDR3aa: ASSQGETQY
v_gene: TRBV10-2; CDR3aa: ASSESIVPEAF
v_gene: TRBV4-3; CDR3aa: ASSREGQGVNYGYT
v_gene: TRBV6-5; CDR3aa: ASSYVAGNTIY
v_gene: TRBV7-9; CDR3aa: ASSSGTGGETQY
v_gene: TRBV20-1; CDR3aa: SARRPPVDTEAF